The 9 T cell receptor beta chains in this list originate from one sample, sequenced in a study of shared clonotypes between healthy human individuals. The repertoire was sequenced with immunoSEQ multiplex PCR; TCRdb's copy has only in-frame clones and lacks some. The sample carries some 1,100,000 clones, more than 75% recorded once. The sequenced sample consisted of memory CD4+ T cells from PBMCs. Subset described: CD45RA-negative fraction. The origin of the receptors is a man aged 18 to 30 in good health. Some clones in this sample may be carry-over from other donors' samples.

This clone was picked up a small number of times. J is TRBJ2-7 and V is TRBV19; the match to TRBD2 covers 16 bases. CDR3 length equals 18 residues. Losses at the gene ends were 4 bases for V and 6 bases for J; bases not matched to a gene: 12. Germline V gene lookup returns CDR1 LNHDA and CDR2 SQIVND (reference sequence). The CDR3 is CASSSAGTSGRAGSEQYF. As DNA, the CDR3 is TGTGCCAGTAGTAGCGCCGGGACTAGCGGGAGGGCCGGGTCCGAGCAGTACTTC.

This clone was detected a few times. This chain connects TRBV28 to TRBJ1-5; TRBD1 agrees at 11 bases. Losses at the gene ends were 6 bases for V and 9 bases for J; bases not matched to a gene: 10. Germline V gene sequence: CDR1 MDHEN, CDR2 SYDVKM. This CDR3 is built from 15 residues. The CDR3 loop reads CASRQGDRGSRPQHF. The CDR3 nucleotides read TGTGCCAGCAGACAGGGGGACAGGGGGAGCAGGCCCCAGCATTTT.

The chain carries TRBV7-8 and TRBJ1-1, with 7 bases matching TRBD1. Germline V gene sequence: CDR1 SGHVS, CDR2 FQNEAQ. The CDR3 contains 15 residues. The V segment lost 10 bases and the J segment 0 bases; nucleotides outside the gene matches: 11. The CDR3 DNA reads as TGTGCCACCGCCACTTTGGACAGGCTGAACACTGAAGCTTTCTTT. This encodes CATATLDRLNTEAFF.

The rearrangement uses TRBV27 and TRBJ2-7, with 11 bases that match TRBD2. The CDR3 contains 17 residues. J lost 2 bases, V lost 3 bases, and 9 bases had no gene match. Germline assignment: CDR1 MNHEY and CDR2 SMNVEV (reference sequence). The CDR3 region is CASSLASGRYLPYEQYF. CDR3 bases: TGTGCCAGCAGTTTGGCTAGCGGGAGGTACCTTCCCTACGAGCAGTACTTC.

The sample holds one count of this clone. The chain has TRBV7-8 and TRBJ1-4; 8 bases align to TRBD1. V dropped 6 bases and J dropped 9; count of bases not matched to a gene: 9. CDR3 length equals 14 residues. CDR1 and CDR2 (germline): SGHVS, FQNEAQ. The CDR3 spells CASSPDRGLQKLFF. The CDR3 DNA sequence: TGTGCCAGCAGTCCTGACAGGGGTCTGCAAAAACTGTTTTTT.

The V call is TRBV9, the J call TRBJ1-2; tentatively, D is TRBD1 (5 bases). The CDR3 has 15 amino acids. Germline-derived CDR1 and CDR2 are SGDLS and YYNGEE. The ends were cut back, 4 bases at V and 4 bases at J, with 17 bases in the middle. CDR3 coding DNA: TGTGCCAGCAGCACAGGCCCGGGATCGGGCTATGGCTACACCTTC. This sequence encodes CASSTGPGSGYGYTF.

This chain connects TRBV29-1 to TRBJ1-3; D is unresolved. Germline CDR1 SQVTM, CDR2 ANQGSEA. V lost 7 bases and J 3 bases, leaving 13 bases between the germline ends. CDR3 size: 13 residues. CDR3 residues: CSGGPRGGNTIYF. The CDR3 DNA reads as TGCAGCGGAGGCCCTCGGGGTGGAAACACCATATATTTT.

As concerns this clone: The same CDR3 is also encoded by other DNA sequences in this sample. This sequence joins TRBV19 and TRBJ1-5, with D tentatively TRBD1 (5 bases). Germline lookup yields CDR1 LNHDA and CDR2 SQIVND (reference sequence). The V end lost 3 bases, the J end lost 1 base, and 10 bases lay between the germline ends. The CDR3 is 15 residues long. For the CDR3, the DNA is TGTGCCAGTAGTATCAGGGTTGGGAGCAATCAGCCCCAGCATTTT. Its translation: CASSIRVGSNQPQHF.

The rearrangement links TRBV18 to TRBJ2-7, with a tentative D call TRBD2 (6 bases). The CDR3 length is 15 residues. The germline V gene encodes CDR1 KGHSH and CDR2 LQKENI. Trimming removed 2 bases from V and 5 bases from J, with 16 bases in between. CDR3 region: CASSPGPGTGDEQYF. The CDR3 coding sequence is TGTGCCAGCTCACCAGGGCCGGGGACGGGGGACGAGCAGTACTTC.